The text below deals with one TCR beta chain. Its antigen specificity is not known. Base qualities are not provided; no much larger clone lies one nucleotide away. This sample stems from a study of OX40 agonist ivuxolimab in advanced cancers. Background on the whole study: Ivuxolimab was an agonistic, fully human IgG2 monoclonal antibody directed against OX40 (CD134), a costimulatory receptor. Patients were allowed to have had prior anti-PD-1, anti-PD-L1 or anti-CTLA-4 therapy, and roughly 40% of the dose-escalation patients had been treated with checkpoint inhibitors. Partial responses were achieved by three dose-escalation patients, of whom one had hepatocellular carcinoma and two had cutaneous melanoma. The paper describes the monotherapy dose-escalation part (N ≈ 49 patients) of the phase I trial of ivuxolimab. Peripheral TCRbeta sequencing aimed to test whether ivuxolimab altered TCR sequence diversity and caused clonal T-cell expansion. Among the approximately 54 dose-escalation patients, some 20 had hepatocellular carcinoma, around 15 melanoma, 9 renal cell carcinoma and 9 head and neck cancer. Intravenous ivuxolimab was administered to patients every 2 weeks at six dose levels: 0.01, 0.1, 0.3, 1.5, 3 and 10 mg/kg. A male proportion of 82.7% and a mean age of 60 years, ranging from roughly 23 to 85, were recorded for the dose-escalation cohort.

Genomic DNA was isolated from the sorted cells so that the TCRbeta CDR3 region could be sequenced. TCRbeta CDR3 regions were sequenced using the immunoSEQ Assay. Drawn from immuneACCESS, this table holds only the in-frame rearrangements with V and J called that TCRdb kept. Clones are partly lost; checked studies trace under half to an unresolved V gene and leave the rest unexplained. Within this sample are more than 45,000 clones, with about 83% of them counted one time only. Approximately 1.1% of the sample is in the top ten clones. What the research found in general, with its limitations: Antigen specificity was not determined for the clonally expanded peripheral T cells. In the 0.1-3.0 mg/kg groups, partial responders had among the lowest normalized peripheral clonal expansion, particularly in CD8+ T cells. After ivuxolimab, more expanded clones were found on average in CD8+ T cells than in CD4+ T cells. Clonal expansion of both CD4+ and CD8+ blood T cells was observed from baseline to week 6 at doses 0.1 to 3.0 mg/kg. Low levels of normalized T-cell clonal expansion were also seen in some patients who did not respond.

The trial excluded patients who had a history of autoimmune disease or who were on systemic immunosuppression. Peripheral blood for TCR sequencing was collected from all dose cohorts at baseline, on cycle 4 day 1, and on cycle 7 day 1. Samples were obtained from an open-label, multicenter, first-in-human phase I dose-escalation trial of ivuxolimab. Adults with locally advanced or metastatic melanoma, renal cell carcinoma, hepatocellular carcinoma or head and neck squamous cell carcinoma were enrolled in the trial. Before TCR sequencing, CD4+ T cells and CD8+ T cells were sorted from peripheral blood as separate populations. The material sequenced was CD4+ or CD8+ T cells sorted from blood, taken in a trial of the OX40 agonist ivuxolimab. This clonotype originated in an adult with an advanced solid tumor such as melanoma, head and neck, liver or kidney cancer.

The CDR3 is CASSSRGVSGNTIYF. The nucleotide sequence is TGTGCCAGCAGCTCACGGGGCGTCTCTGGAAACACCATATATTTT. The rearrangement combines TRBV5-8 with TRBJ1-3; TRBD1 is possibly the D segment (5 matching bases). Sequences SGHTS (CDR1) and YDEGEE (CDR2) are obtained from the germline V gene. From cysteine to phenylalanine, the CDR3 is 15 amino acids long. CDR3 DNA is the only sequence kept; it has 45 bases, read in frame from the first base. Trimming takes 3 bases from V and 0 bases from J, and the germline ends sit 10 bases apart.